The entry below describes one T cell receptor beta chain. The data derive from a study of blood T cell repertoires in COVID-19. At the level of the study: Acute and convalescent COVID-19 specimens originated in the United States, Italy and Spain.

Germline CDR1 reads GTSNPN; CDR2 reads SVGIG (reference sequence). This CDR3 has 12 amino acids. The V end lost 1 base, the J end lost 9 bases, and 7 bases lay between the germline ends. The repertoire was sequenced with immunoSEQ multiplex PCR; TCRdb's copy has only in-frame clones and lacks some. The table has a few hundred thousand clones, around 91% seen once. V and J are TRBV30 and TRBJ1-6; possibly TRBD1 for D (6 bases). The TCR was taken from a woman between 55 and 75 years old with acute or convalescent COVID-19. Sequencing used peripheral blood. This CDR3 is CAWSGQVSPLHF. CDR3 DNA sequence: TGTGCCTGGAGTGGACAGGTTTCACCCCTCCACTTT.